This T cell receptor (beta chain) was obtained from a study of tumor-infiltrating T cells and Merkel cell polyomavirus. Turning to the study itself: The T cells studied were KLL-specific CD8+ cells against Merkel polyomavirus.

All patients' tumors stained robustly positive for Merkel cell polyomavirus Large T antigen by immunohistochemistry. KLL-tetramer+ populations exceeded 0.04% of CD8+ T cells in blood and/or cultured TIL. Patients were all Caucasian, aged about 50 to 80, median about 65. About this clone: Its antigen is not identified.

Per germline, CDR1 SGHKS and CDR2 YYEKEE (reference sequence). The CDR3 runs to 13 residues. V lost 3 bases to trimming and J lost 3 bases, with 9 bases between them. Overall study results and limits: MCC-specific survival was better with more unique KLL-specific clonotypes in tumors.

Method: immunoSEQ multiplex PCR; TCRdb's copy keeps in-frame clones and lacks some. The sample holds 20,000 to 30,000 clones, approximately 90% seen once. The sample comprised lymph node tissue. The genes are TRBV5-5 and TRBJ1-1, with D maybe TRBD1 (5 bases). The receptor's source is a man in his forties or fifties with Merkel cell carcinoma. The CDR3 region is CASSSRGDTEAFF. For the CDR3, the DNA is TGTGCCAGCAGCTCCCGGGGGGACACTGAAGCTTTCTTT. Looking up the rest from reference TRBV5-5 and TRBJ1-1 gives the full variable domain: DAGVTQSPTHLIKTRGQQVTLRCSPISGHKSVSWYQQVLGQGPQFIFQYYEKEERGRGNFPDRFSARQFPNYSSELNVNALLLGDSALYLCASSSRGDTEAFFGQGTRLTVV.